This is a list of T cell receptor beta chains from one sample in a study of CD8 T cells in cerebrospinal fluid in Alzheimer's disease. With the 10x single-cell sequencing reads reprocessed, TCRdb shows one record per CDR3 protein and no DNA. This table holds about 1,000 distinct CDR3 sequences. Sequencing input: cerebrospinal fluid. The receptor set was obtained from a human donor with mild cognitive impairment. Each CDR3 is given with its conserved first and last residue. The order of the fields is J gene, V gene, clone size, CDR3 protein. Clone size is not always given. Where it is, it says once, few, many or a class for expanded clones.

j_call: TRBJ2-1
v_call: TRBV2
clone_size: medium-sized
cdr3_aa: CASSDSGIEQFF

j_call: TRBJ2-1
v_call: TRBV15
clone_size: -
cdr3_aa: CATSLRTANNEQFF

j_call: TRBJ2-2
v_call: TRBV5-1
clone_size: large
cdr3_aa: CASSLYRGANTGELFF

j_call: TRBJ2-1
v_call: TRBV9
clone_size: medium-sized
cdr3_aa: CASSDRGNNEQFF

j_call: TRBJ1-6
v_call: TRBV9
clone_size: large
cdr3_aa: CASSVVANSPLHF

j_call: TRBJ1-4
v_call: TRBV9
clone_size: medium-sized
cdr3_aa: CASSKSDWGEKLFF

j_call: TRBJ2-1
v_call: TRBV11-3
clone_size: -
cdr3_aa: CASSRGGTGKGEQFF

j_call: TRBJ2-7
v_call: TRBV20-1
clone_size: medium-sized
cdr3_aa: CSAEKTGGSREQYF

j_call: TRBJ1-2
v_call: TRBV5-1
clone_size: medium-sized
cdr3_aa: CASSLEAGVSGYTF

j_call: TRBJ2-1
v_call: TRBV3-1
clone_size: large
cdr3_aa: CASNPSGAGTNNEQFF

j_call: TRBJ2-1
v_call: TRBV7-2
clone_size: large
cdr3_aa: CASSFDRSYNEQFF

j_call: TRBJ2-1
v_call: TRBV7-9
clone_size: medium-sized
cdr3_aa: CASSSHKLAGGDNEQFF

j_call: TRBJ2-3
v_call: TRBV7-2
clone_size: medium-sized
cdr3_aa: CASSLGLGRRGGSDTQYF

j_call: TRBJ1-1
v_call: TRBV12-3/TRBV12-4
clone_size: large
cdr3_aa: CASSLGSSEAFF

j_call: TRBJ1-5
v_call: TRBV19
clone_size: -
cdr3_aa: CASTSDRASNQPQHF

j_call: TRBJ2-3
v_call: TRBV15
clone_size: -
cdr3_aa: CATSSSPSGTSTDTQYF

j_call: TRBJ1-1
v_call: TRBV6-5
clone_size: medium-sized
cdr3_aa: CASSYTARAVAFF

j_call: TRBJ2-4
v_call: TRBV6-5
clone_size: -
cdr3_aa: CASRDRGRKAQNIQYF

j_call: TRBJ1-2
v_call: TRBV7-2
clone_size: medium-sized
cdr3_aa: CASSRQEAGYGYTF

j_call: TRBJ2-1
v_call: TRBV3-1
clone_size: large
cdr3_aa: CASSPTGPPTYNEQFF

j_call: TRBJ2-7
v_call: TRBV4-3
clone_size: medium-sized
cdr3_aa: CASSQDWTSANYEQYF

j_call: TRBJ2-3
v_call: TRBV5-6
clone_size: medium-sized
cdr3_aa: CASSFGLAGTDTQYF

j_call: TRBJ1-5
v_call: TRBV4-1
clone_size: medium-sized
cdr3_aa: CASSQGRFQPQHF

j_call: TRBJ2-7
v_call: TRBV20-1
clone_size: medium-sized
cdr3_aa: CSARDLGGGRSYEQYF

j_call: TRBJ1-3
v_call: TRBV12-3/TRBV12-4
clone_size: large
cdr3_aa: CASSLDPDHGNTIYF

j_call: TRBJ1-4
v_call: TRBV15
clone_size: medium-sized
cdr3_aa: CATSRGGPGFGSEKLFF

j_call: TRBJ2-2
v_call: TRBV2
clone_size: large
cdr3_aa: CASSEAPSLGELFF

j_call: TRBJ1-5
v_call: TRBV12-3/TRBV12-4
clone_size: medium-sized
cdr3_aa: CASSLGPNQPQHF

j_call: TRBJ2-5
v_call: TRBV20-1
clone_size: hyperexpanded
cdr3_aa: CSAGKTSGGPAETQYF

j_call: TRBJ1-5
v_call: TRBV6-2/TRBV6-3
clone_size: large
cdr3_aa: CASSRQGNQPQHF

j_call: TRBJ2-1
v_call: TRBV24-1
clone_size: large
cdr3_aa: CATSEGDRGSVFF

j_call: TRBJ1-4
v_call: TRBV19
clone_size: -
cdr3_aa: CATGQQATNEKLFF

j_call: TRBJ1-1
v_call: TRBV6-5
clone_size: medium-sized
cdr3_aa: CASSKPRQGSTEAFF

j_call: TRBJ1-5
v_call: TRBV29-1
clone_size: medium-sized
cdr3_aa: CSVEEEWRRQNNQPQHF

j_call: TRBJ1-1
v_call: TRBV6-1
clone_size: medium-sized
cdr3_aa: CASKLDRGLDNTEAFF

j_call: TRBJ2-6
v_call: TRBV9
clone_size: medium-sized
cdr3_aa: CASTKFVDGVSGANVLTF

j_call: TRBJ2-7
v_call: TRBV5-4
clone_size: medium-sized
cdr3_aa: CASSLSGTSGGYEQYF

j_call: TRBJ1-1
v_call: TRBV27
clone_size: medium-sized
cdr3_aa: CASSLFSGGGRTGGRTEAFF

j_call: TRBJ2-2
v_call: TRBV28
clone_size: large
cdr3_aa: CASSLGDRATGELFF

j_call: TRBJ1-6
v_call: TRBV20-1
clone_size: medium-sized
cdr3_aa: CSAHVQGGSPLHF

j_call: TRBJ1-1
v_call: TRBV5-1
clone_size: large
cdr3_aa: CASSLVVSTEAFF

j_call: TRBJ2-5
v_call: TRBV3-1
clone_size: medium-sized
cdr3_aa: CASSHDLFGGQETQYF

j_call: TRBJ2-3
v_call: TRBV9
clone_size: medium-sized
cdr3_aa: CASSASSWRSTDTQYF

j_call: TRBJ2-2
v_call: TRBV9
clone_size: large
cdr3_aa: CASSVEAGGNTGELFF

j_call: TRBJ1-3
v_call: TRBV29-1
clone_size: medium-sized
cdr3_aa: CSVGGSGSGNTIYF

j_call: TRBJ2-1
v_call: TRBV15
clone_size: medium-sized
cdr3_aa: CATSREKRGDSEQFF

j_call: TRBJ2-5
v_call: TRBV5-1
clone_size: medium-sized
cdr3_aa: CASSPGQGGETQYF

j_call: TRBJ1-2
v_call: TRBV28
clone_size: medium-sized
cdr3_aa: CASRTGANYGYTF

j_call: TRBJ1-2
v_call: TRBV20-1
clone_size: medium-sized
cdr3_aa: CSAKRGASYGYTF

j_call: TRBJ2-2
v_call: TRBV12-3/TRBV12-4
clone_size: large
cdr3_aa: CASNVFGALGDTGELFF

j_call: TRBJ1-2
v_call: TRBV29-1
clone_size: -
cdr3_aa: CSVRRNNYGYTF

j_call: TRBJ2-5
v_call: TRBV28
clone_size: large
cdr3_aa: CASSLTGGGQETQYF